This T cell receptor beta chain was captured in a study of naive and memory T cell subsets. Study observations and caveats: Especially in CD8 cells, naive repertoires contained a few larger clonotypes, possibly CD45RA-re-expressing memory cells.

Both TRBC1 and TRBC2 were covered by a beta constant-region primer of two equimolar oligonucleotides. TCRdb itself ran the UMI-ligation and nested PCR reads through MiXCR, one entry per CDR3 protein. The table records 120,000 to 150,000 distinct CDR3 sequences, around 15% of them present only once. This clonotype has just a few counts. Antigen unknown. The CDR3 covers 18 residues. V lost 2 bases and J lost 4; bases outside the gene matches: 15. Cells stained for CD3, CD4, CD8, CD45RA, CD27 and viability were sorted into four CD45RA/CD27 subsets. Sequencing was carried out using naive CD4+ T cells from blood. The chain couples TRBV12-3 or TRBV12-4 to TRBJ2-7; TRBD1 matches 9 bases. The clonotype was recovered from a human donor in good health. CDR3 loop: CASSLRQGGQGREYEQYF. CDR3 nucleotides: TGTGCCAGCAGTTTACGGCAGGGAGGACAGGGGAGGGAATACGAGCAGTACTTC.